This T cell receptor beta chain was identified during a study of radiation and T cells in renal cell carcinoma. This CDR3 comprises 12 residues. Germline assignment: CDR1 LNHDA and CDR2 SQIVND (reference sequence). Trimming cost V 4 bases and J 3 bases, with 4 bases left between them. Sample treatment: treatment-naive control, cytoreductive nephrectomy. TCRdb's table, derived via immunoSEQ multiplex PCR, lists solely in-frame clones and lacks some. Among more than 10,000 clones listed, 50% to 65% were seen once. This receptor was taken from a man in his forties or fifties with renal cell carcinoma. The chain couples TRBV19 to TRBJ2-1; D is uncertain. The sequencing used tumor tissue, collected from a patient whose treatment was nephrectomy without radiotherapy. For the CDR3, the DNA is TGTGCCAGTAGTAGGAGCTACAATGAGCAGTTCTTC. Amino acid sequence: CASSRSYNEQFF. The full variable domain, its missing parts supplied by reference TRBV19 and TRBJ2-1, is DGGITQSPKYLFRKEGQNVTLSCEQNLNHDAMYWYRQDPGQGLRLIYYSQIVNDFQKGDIAEGYSVSREKKESFPLTVTSAQKNPTAFYLCASSRSYNEQFFGPGTRLTVL.